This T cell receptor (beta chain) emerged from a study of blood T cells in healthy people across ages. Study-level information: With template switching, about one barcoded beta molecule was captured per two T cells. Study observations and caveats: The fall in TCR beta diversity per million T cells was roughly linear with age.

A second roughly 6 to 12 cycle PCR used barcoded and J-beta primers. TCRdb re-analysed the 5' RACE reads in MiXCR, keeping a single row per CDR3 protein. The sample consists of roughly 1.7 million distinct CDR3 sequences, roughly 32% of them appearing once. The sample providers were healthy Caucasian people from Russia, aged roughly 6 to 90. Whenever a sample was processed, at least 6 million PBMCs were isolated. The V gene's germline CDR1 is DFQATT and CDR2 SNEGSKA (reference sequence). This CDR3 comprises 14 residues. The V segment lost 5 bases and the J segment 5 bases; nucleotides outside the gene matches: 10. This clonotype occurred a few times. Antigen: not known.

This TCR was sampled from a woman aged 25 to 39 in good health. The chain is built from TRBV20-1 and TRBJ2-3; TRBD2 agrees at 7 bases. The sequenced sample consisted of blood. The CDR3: CSARAGPSGDTQYF. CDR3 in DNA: TGCAGTGCTCGAGCGGGGCCCTCCGGAGATACGCAGTATTTT.